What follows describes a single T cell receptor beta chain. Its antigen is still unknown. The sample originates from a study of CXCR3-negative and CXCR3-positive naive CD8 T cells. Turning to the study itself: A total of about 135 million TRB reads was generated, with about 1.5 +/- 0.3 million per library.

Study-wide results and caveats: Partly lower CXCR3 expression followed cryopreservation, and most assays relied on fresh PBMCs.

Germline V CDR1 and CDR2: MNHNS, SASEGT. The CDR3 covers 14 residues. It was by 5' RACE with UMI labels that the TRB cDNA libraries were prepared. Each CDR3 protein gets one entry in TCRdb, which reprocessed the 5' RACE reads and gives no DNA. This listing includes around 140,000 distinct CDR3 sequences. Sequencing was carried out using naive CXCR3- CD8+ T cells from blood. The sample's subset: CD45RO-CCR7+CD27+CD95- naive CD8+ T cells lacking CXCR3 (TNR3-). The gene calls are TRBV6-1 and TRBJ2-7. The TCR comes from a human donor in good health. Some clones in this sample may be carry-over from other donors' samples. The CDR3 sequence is CASSERRSPYEQYF.